The present T cell receptor (beta chain) was sequenced within a study of cytomegalovirus exposure and HLA in healthy donors (dated by TCRdb to the late 2010s). Broadly, across the study: An earlier analysis of approximately 600 of the donors reported about 250 Gb of sequence data and about 100 million unique TCR beta sequences from about 180 million T cells. About 300 gigabases of sequencing data and approximately 93 million unique TCR sequences were included in an early release covering about 700 HLA-typed donors. Among the 398 genotyped donors, 75% to 90% belonged to the genetic ancestry cluster associated with self-reported Caucasian donors. The aim of the study was to test whether cataloging public T cell receptors could identify signatures of past pathogen exposure. The study used immunosequencing to profile the T cell repertoires of 670 or so subjects and linked those repertoires to cytomegalovirus serostatus. In addition to the first cohort of several hundred subjects, a separate validation cohort of 130 or so different subjects was used. High-throughput TCR immunosequencing, statistical association of individual TCRs with disease status, and machine learning were combined to predict cytomegalovirus infection status. A later analysis re-analyzed previously published TCR beta repertoires from 666 donors and added high-resolution HLA genotyping to study TCR occurrence patterns. Rather than using new phenotypic data, the later analysis identified candidate immune exposures from TCR beta sequences and from how often those sequences occurred across donors. An earlier analysis of more than 450 of the donors used high-throughput TCR beta sequencing to judge whether each TCR beta V gene segment behaved as functional or pseudogenic. Donor age, sex, ethnicity and CMV serostatus were compiled alongside the repertoire data. A later genetic analysis took genome-wide SNP genotypes for about 55% of the 666 donors and used that subset as a discovery cohort. Every repertoire in the discovery cohort had been generated on one and the same sequencing platform. Both class I and class II loci were covered by HLA typing, at four-digit resolution. The number of donors typed differed by locus, with roughly 629-640 for A, B, C, DRB1 and DQB1, 522 for DQA1, over 600 for DPA1, and around 460 for DPB1. Because of strong linkage in the cohort, five DR-DQ haplotypes were treated as single units for association and clustering. Among 300 to 500 genotyped donors of the cohort, an average of roughly 230,000 unique TCR beta nucleotide sequences was sequenced per donor, of which about 19% were non-productive. The investigation overall reported the following: This cohort had only TCR beta chains sequenced, and the lack of alpha or paired-chain data limited which features could be detected. An association between a missense DCLRE1C variant and V-gene and J-gene trimming of TCR beta chains was found in a later genetic analysis and replicated in an independent cohort. In a later analysis, HLA-associated TCR beta chains showed more clonal expansion and lower generation probabilities than non-associated chains that were equally common. Linkage disequilibrium might explain the correlated functional status among segregating V segments, but an unknown experimental factor could not be ruled out. A few of the identified cytomegalovirus-associated TCR beta chains were confirmed in vitro to be specific for cytomegalovirus antigens. The only immune exposure information available for the cohort was CMV serostatus. Because counts were too low, roughly 18 rarely observed V segments, including chromosome 9 orphons, were left out of the earlier analysis of roughly 600 of the donors. The classifier was reported to diagnose cytomegalovirus status with high specificity and sensitivity in both the original cohort and the validation cohort. A later analysis associated 17,000 or so TCR beta sequences with specific HLA alleles at a false discovery rate of 0.05. In a later analysis, the rate of TCR association differed among HLA loci, with DRB1 alleles having the most associated TCRs and HLA-C alleles having the fewest. The study listed approximately 150 TCR beta chains as associated with cytomegalovirus. Across donors, most TCR sequences were observed very rarely, whereas some public TCRs were present in many individuals. It was suggested by the authors that the approach could potentially be generalized to other disease states and immunological phenotypes. Because the 87-base-pair reads could not distinguish some IMGT-functional V segments, including TRBV6-2 and TRBV6-3, those segments were excluded. Sequencing depth was assumed to be roughly uniform across donors in the presence/absence analyses, though that assumption may not hold. When HLA alleles, especially DR and DQ, strongly co-occurred, TCR associations were difficult to assign to individual alleles. According to a later genetic analysis, donors in an Asian-associated ancestry cluster had fewer N-insertions in productive TCRs than the approximately 690-donor mean. A cluster of highly shared sequence variants was judged likely to be a technical artifact of the sequencing pipeline. Because some donors lacked HLA typing at each locus, the association tests relied only on the typed subset. In an earlier analysis of roughly 500 of the donors, most TCR beta V segments appeared in productive rearrangements about 90% or about 30% of the time, broadly matching IMGT annotations. A further reported finding was that TCR beta sequences accurately predicted the HLA-A and HLA-B alleles for most subjects in the first cohort. A later analysis found that most CMV-associated TCR beta chains appeared HLA-restricted, with HLA associations seemingly driven largely by CMV exposure. A later analysis reported that several top co-occurrence clusters appeared linked to parvovirus B19, influenza, CMV and Epstein-Barr virus.

The count of this clone is one. The target of this receptor is not known. Base qualities are not at hand, and no much larger clone is one base apart. The cohort was made up of under 800 healthy bone marrow donors. At the time of sampling, all cohort members were nominally healthy, though unrecorded immune exposures were likely present. The donor tested CMV seronegative and was one of the 352 seronegative cohort members. Every donor gave a peripheral blood sample, and the peripheral blood mononuclear cells from that sample were used for TCR beta sequencing. The Qiagen DNeasy Blood Extraction Kit was used to extract genomic DNA from the blood cell samples. The library was produced with the immunoSEQ multiplex PCR assay. For the multiplex PCR, a mixture combining 60 forward primers for TCR Vbeta segments and 13 reverse primers for TCR Jbeta segments was used. The CDR3 region of rearranged TCR beta genes was amplified from genomic DNA with a multiplex PCR assay. The amplified TCR beta libraries were sequenced on the Illumina HiSeq System as 87-base-pair reads. In the paper's pipeline: A later analysis tallied 75 million to 95 million unique TCR beta chains across the 666 repertoires, and some 10 million of those chains were shared by two or more donors. Raw reads were error-corrected and collapsed into unique sequences with a nearest-neighbor algorithm that merged closely related sequences to remove PCR and sequencing errors. CDR3 sequences were aligned to IMGT reference sequences to assign V, D and J gene segments. For a sequence to be retained, a match of at least six nucleotides to both a V gene segment and a J gene segment was required. Rearrangements were classified as productive when the CDR3 lacked stop codons and remained in frame with V and J, and all other rearrangements were classified as non-productive. Following IMGT convention, CDR3 was defined as the stretch from the second conserved V-encoded cysteine up to the conserved J-encoded phenylalanine. The earlier analysis of about 560 of the donors excluded any sequence lacking an unambiguous match to a single V gene segment. In an earlier analysis of 587 of the donors, V segments were called functional above 56.7% productive rearrangements and were called segregating when the between-donor standard deviation exceeded 5%. A statistical classification framework was built to diagnose cytomegalovirus status from the catalog of TCR beta chain sequences. In a later analysis, TCR nucleotide sequences were compared against IMGT/GENE-DB human TR gene sequences so that V and J genes could be assigned. Using the TCRdist pipeline, a later analysis assigned CDR3 sequences along with most-parsimonious VDJ recombination scenarios. In a later analysis, every TCR beta chain was defined by the combination of its CDR3 amino acid sequence and its V-gene family, and reads without a unique V-gene family were dropped. In a later analysis, nearly 600 highly shared, low-generation-probability nucleotide sequences were removed to address suspected cross-contamination and a sequencing artifact. For each public chain, a later analysis derived a clonal expansion index from normalized ranks of inferred template counts within each repertoire. Generation probabilities in a later analysis came from a VDJ recombination model fitted to out-of-frame rearrangements, and those results were checked against IGoR. In a later analysis, hypergeometric tests were used to score TCR-TCR, TCR-HLA and TCR-CMV co-occurrence, with a repertoire-size bias correction applied to TCR pairs. False discovery rates were estimated in a later analysis by permuting HLA or CMV assignments 20 times. In a later analysis, co-occurring TCRs were grouped using DBSCAN, with TCRdist sequence similarity added in when clustering inside HLA-allele-positive subsets. Co-occurrence clustering excluded repertoires with fewer than 30,000 or more than 120,000 public chains, plus five with anomalous nucleotide sharing. Drawn from immuneACCESS, this table holds only the in-frame rearrangements with V and J called that TCRdb kept. Clones are partly lost; checked studies trace under half to an unresolved V gene and leave the rest unexplained. V and J calls and clone size are as listed in that table; D and trimming were resolved from the DNA. Within this sample are 150,000 to 200,000 clones, with 80% of them counted one time only. The ten largest clones add up to over 0.95% of the sample.

CDR1 and CDR2 are read off the germline V gene as SGHRS and YFSETQ. Reading from cysteine to phenylalanine, the CDR3 counts 15 amino acids. Of the read, only the CDR3 DNA is kept; its 45 bases are in frame from base 1. Cut back by 4 bases and 0 bases, the V and J ends lie 13 bases apart. The clonotype originates from a woman aged 50 to 65 in good health and CMV-seronegative. The sequencing sample was made of PBMCs. The sequence is built from TRBV5-1 and TRBJ1-1; the D gene is unclear. Here is the DNA: TGCGCCAGCAGCCCCGGGAGGAACATGAACACTGAAGCTTTCTTT. It specifies CASSPGRNMNTEAFF.